These 14 T cell receptor beta chains originate from one sample sequenced in a study of beta chain features in type 1 diabetes. The study's findings and limits: For Type 1 diabetes patients, all four CD4+ subsets carried TCRB CDR3s that were moderately but significantly shorter.

The isolated RNA, all of it, was reverse transcribed, so expressed TCRB transcripts were what got sequenced. Using immunoSEQ multiplex PCR, the repertoire was profiled, and TCRdb retains in-frame clones only, with some absent. The table records around 710,000 clones, 12% of them present only once. Their recognized antigens are unknown. What was sequenced was naive CD4+ T cells from blood. Receptors originate from a man aged 25 to 40 with type 1 diabetes.

The rearrangement joins TRBV9 to TRBJ2-6; possible D gene TRBD1, 5 bases. The CDR3 has 16 amino acids. Trimming removed 3 bases at V and 2 bases at J, with 12 bases between. Germline V lookup: CDR1 SGDLS, CDR2 YYNGEE. CDR3 residues: CASSAPQDTGANVLTF. As DNA, the CDR3 is TGTGCCAGCAGCGCGCCACAGGATACTGGGGCCAACGTCCTGACTTTC.

This clone was counted between two and nine times. The J gene is TRBJ2-3, the V gene TRBV2; D is uncertain. This CDR3 is 11 amino acids long. Deletions cut 5 bases from V and 6 bases from J, with 6 bases between. Per germline, CDR1 SNHLY and CDR2 FYNNEI. CDR3 DNA sequence: TGTGCCAGCAGTTCTAGTGATACGCAGTATTTT. Protein sequence: CASSSSDTQYF. Looking up the rest from reference TRBV2 and TRBJ2-3 gives the full variable domain: EPEVTQTPSHQVTQMGQEVILRCVPISNHLYFYWYRQILGQKVEFLVSFYNNEISEKSEIFDDQFSVERPDGSNFTLKIRSTKLEDSAMYFCASSSSDTQYFGPGTRLTVL.

This clone has only a few counts. This sequence joins TRBV6-5 and TRBJ1-4; 9 bases map to TRBD1. The CDR3 consists of 15 residues. The trim removed 4 bases at V and 7 bases at J, leaving 7 bases unmatched. Germline V gene data show CDR1 as MNHEY and CDR2 as SVGAGI. CDR3 sequence (DNA): TGTGCCAGCAGTTTGGACAGGGGACGGTTTGAAAAACTGTTTTTT. As protein: CASSLDRGRFEKLFF.

The rearrangement joins TRBV4-3 to TRBJ1-4, with D uncertain. Looked up from germline, CDR1 is LGHNA and CDR2 is YSLEER. The CDR3 covers 14 residues. V shed 1 base and J shed 7 bases, with 10 bases lying between them. The CDR3 is CASSQATKGEKLFF. CDR3 nucleotide sequence: TGCGCCAGCAGCCAAGCCACGAAGGGTGAAAAACTGTTTTTT.

CDR3 residues: CSVPGQGASVRYF. The CDR3 nucleotides read TGCAGCGTCCCGGGACAGGGGGCAAGTGTGCGGTACTTC. This chain connects TRBV29-1 to TRBJ2-7, with TRBD1 matching 12 bases. The CDR3 loop spans 13 amino acids. The germline gives CDR1 SQVTM, CDR2 ANQGSEA. J gave up 12 bases and V 6 bases, and 12 bases lay outside the gene matches.

The rearrangement links TRBV2 to TRBJ2-2; 8 bases match TRBD2. The CDR3 length is 15 residues. J was trimmed by 7 bases and V by 3 bases; bases with no gene match: 7. From germline, CDR1 is SNHLY and CDR2 FYNNEI. The CDR3 region is CASSEAGGLIGELFF. In nucleotides, the CDR3 is TGTGCCAGCAGTGAGGCGGGGGGCCTGATCGGGGAGCTGTTTTTT.

This clone has just a few counts. The V gene is TRBV10-3, the J gene TRBJ1-6; 7 positions match TRBD1. The CDR3 is 15 amino acids. Germline V gene data show CDR1 as ENHRY and CDR2 as SYGVKD. Trimming cost V 6 bases and J 8 bases; bases outside gene matches: 10. The CDR3 DNA reads TGTGCCATCAGCTTCGGGACAGACCTGGATTCACCCCTCCACTTT. Protein sequence: CAISFGTDLDSPLHF.

A few counts support this clone. This chain uses TRBV5-4 with TRBJ1-2; D perhaps matches TRBD1 (6 bases). CDR3 length: 15 residues. V was trimmed by 3 bases and J by 3 bases, leaving 15 bases between them. Looked up from germline, CDR1 is SGHNT and CDR2 is YYREEE (reference sequence). The CDR3 nucleotides read TGTGCCAGCAGCTCCTTCGACAGGCAAGACTATGGCTACACCTTC. The encoded protein is CASSSFDRQDYGYTF.

This clone was recorded a few times. V and J are TRBV30 and TRBJ2-1; tentatively, D is TRBD2 (6 bases). The CDR3 loop spans 16 amino acids. CDR1 and CDR2 (germline): GTSNPN, SVGIG (reference sequence). V was clipped by 2 bases and J by 2 bases, with 16 bases between them. In DNA, the CDR3 is TGTGCCTGGAGTACGGGGACTTCAGGGACCTACAATGAGCAGTTCTTC. Residues: CAWSTGTSGTYNEQFF.

This clone turned up a few times. The chain employs TRBV7-9 and TRBJ1-1; D is unclear. CDR1 SEHNR and CDR2 FQNEAQ come from the germline V gene (reference sequence). This CDR3 has 12 residues. The V end was cut by 5 bases, the J end by 1 base, with 5 bases between. This chain's CDR3 is CASSPPNTEAFF. CDR3 sequence (DNA): TGTGCCAGCAGCCCCCCGAACACTGAAGCTTTCTTT.

This clone showed up just a few times. At one end the junction does not follow the germline gene, possibly because of a read error. The chain joins TRBV4-3 to TRBJ1-4, with 7 bases identical to TRBD1. Looked up from germline, CDR1 is LGHNA and CDR2 is YSLEER. The length of the CDR3 is 16 residues. Written as DNA, the CDR3 is TGCGCCATCAGCCAAGATCAAAGGGACAGTAGTGAAAAACTGTTTTTT. It is translated as CAISQDQRDSSEKLFF.

The chain couples TRBV5-1 to TRBJ2-2; D gene uncertain. Germline values: CDR1 SGHRS, CDR2 YFSETQ. The CDR3 is made up of 18 amino acids. With 4 bases removed from V and 0 bases from J, the gap between germline ends came to 19 bases. CDR3 DNA sequence: TGCGCCAGCAGCATTGACCGGGCTACCCCTGCGAACACCGGGGAGCTGTTTTTT. Translating it yields CASSIDRATPANTGELFF.

This clone was seen a handful of times. This chain connects TRBV4-3 to TRBJ1-3; D perhaps matches TRBD1 (6 bases). The length of the CDR3 is 16 residues. Germline loops: CDR1 LGHNA, CDR2 YSLEER. V dropped 4 bases and J dropped 6 bases, with 19 bases sitting between them. CDR3 amino acids: CASSPIGQSTENTIYF. The CDR3 coding sequence is TGCGCCAGCAGCCCGATCGGACAGTCTACCGAAAACACCATATATTTT.

The chain combines TRBV6-5 with TRBJ2-5, with D possibly TRBD1 on 6 matching bases. The CDR3 runs to 12 residues. Germline V CDR1 and CDR2: MNHEY, SVGAGI. Trimming removed 5 bases at V and 4 bases at J, with 8 bases between. CDR3 sequence: CASSTDRETQYF. The DNA for the CDR3 is TGTGCCAGCAGTACGGACAGAGAGACCCAGTACTTC.